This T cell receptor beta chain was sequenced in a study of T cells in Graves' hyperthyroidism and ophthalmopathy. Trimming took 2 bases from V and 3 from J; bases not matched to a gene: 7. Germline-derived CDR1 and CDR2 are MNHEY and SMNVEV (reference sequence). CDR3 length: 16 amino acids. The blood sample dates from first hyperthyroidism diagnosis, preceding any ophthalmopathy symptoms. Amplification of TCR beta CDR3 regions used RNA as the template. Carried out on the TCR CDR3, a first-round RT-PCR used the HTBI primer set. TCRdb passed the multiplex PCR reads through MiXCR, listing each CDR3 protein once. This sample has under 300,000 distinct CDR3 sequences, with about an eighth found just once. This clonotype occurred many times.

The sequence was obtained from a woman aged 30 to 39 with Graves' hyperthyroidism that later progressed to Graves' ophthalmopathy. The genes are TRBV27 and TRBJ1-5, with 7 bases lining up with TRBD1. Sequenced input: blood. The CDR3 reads CASSLMAGGPNQPQHF. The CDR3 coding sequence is TGTGCCAGCAGTTTAATGGCAGGGGGGCCCAATCAGCCCCAGCATTTT.